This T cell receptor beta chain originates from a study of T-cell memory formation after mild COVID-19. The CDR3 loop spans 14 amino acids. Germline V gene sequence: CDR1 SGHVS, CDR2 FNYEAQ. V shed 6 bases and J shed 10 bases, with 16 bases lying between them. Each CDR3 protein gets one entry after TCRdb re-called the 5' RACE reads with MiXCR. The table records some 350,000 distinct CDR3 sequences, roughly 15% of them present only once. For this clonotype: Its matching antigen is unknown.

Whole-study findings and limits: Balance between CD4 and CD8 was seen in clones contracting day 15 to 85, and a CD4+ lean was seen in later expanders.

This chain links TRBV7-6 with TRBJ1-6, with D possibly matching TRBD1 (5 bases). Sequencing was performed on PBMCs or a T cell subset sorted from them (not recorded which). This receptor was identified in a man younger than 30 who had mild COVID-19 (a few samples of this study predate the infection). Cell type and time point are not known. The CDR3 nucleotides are TGTGCCAGCAGGTCGGGACGTGGGCGGTCACCCCTCCACTTT. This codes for CASRSGRGRSPLHF.